This section outlines one T cell receptor (beta chain) sequence together with its context. This entry belongs to a study of OX40 agonist ivuxolimab in advanced cancers. Study-wide context: Patients were dosed with the agonistic anti-OX40 (CD134) antibody ivuxolimab.

With V trimmed by 4 bases and J by 0 bases, 5 bases remained unmatched. The germline gives CDR1 KGHSH, CDR2 LQKENI. The CDR3 runs to 16 residues. The method was immunoSEQ multiplex PCR; TCRdb's version includes in-frame clones alone and lacks a portion of them. The data contain tens of thousands of clones, around 88% of them seen just once; the ten biggest clones take up about 0.63%. The sequence was obtained from an adult with an advanced solid tumor such as melanoma, head and neck, liver or kidney cancer. The chain has TRBV18 and TRBJ2-2; 7 bases line up with TRBD2. Specimen: CD4+ or CD8+ T cells sorted from blood, collected in a trial of the OX40 agonist ivuxolimab. This CDR3 is CASSRLSGANTGELFF. CDR3 sequence (DNA): TGTGCCAGCTCACGTCTAAGCGGGGCGAACACCGGGGAGCTGTTTTTT.